Below are 24 T cell receptor beta chains sequenced from a single sample in a study of blood T cells in healthy people across ages. Then a second PCR, running roughly 6 to 11 cycles, was carried out with a sample-barcoded 5' primer and a J-beta primer mix. TCRdb re-called the 5' RACE reads with MiXCR, one entry per CDR3 protein. The sample lists about 970,000 distinct CDR3 sequences, approximately 50% seen once, with roughly a fifth in the top ten. Source material: blood. These receptors were collected from a woman aged 55-69 years in good health.

This clonotype came up a few times. The chain has TRBV6-2 or TRBV6-3 and TRBJ2-5; 12 bases match TRBD2. This CDR3 region has 20 residues. V lost 2 bases and J lost 3; bases outside the gene matches: 16. CDR1 is MNHEY and CDR2 is SVGEGT in the germline V gene. Written as DNA, the CDR3 is TGTGCCAGCAGTTACCAGGGACTAGCGGGCGCATACGACGTCAAAGAGACCCAGTACTTC. This sequence encodes CASSYQGLAGAYDVKETQYF.

The chain is built from TRBV28 and TRBJ2-7, with 13 bases that match TRBD2. This CDR3 region has 14 residues. Per germline, CDR1 MDHEN and CDR2 SYDVKM. V trimming: 6 bases; J trimming: 4 bases; junction bases outside the gene matches: 3. CDR3 amino acids: CASSPTSGRYEQYF. The CDR3 nucleotides are TGTGCCAGCAGCCCGACTAGCGGGAGGTACGAGCAGTACTTC.

In this sample, this clonotype turned up a few times. V and J are TRBV24-1 and TRBJ2-4, with 11 nucleotides matching TRBD2. The J call may be wrong; the DNA end is better matched by TRBJ2-5. There are 15 residues in the CDR3. From germline, CDR1 is KGHDR and CDR2 SFDVKD. The CDR3 reads CATSYSGRAGETQYF. Written as DNA, the CDR3 is TGTGCCACCAGTTATAGCGGGAGGGCCGGGGAGACCCAGTACTTC.

The V call is TRBV20-1, the J call TRBJ2-3, with D unresolved. This CDR3 contains 14 residues. V lost 5 bases, J lost 4 bases, and 16 bases lay in between. Germline V lookup: CDR1 DFQATT, CDR2 SNEGSKA (reference sequence). CDR3 residues: CSAPIALAADTQYF. The CDR3 DNA sequence: TGCAGTGCTCCTATCGCGTTAGCCGCAGATACGCAGTATTTT.

In this sample, this clonotype turned up many times. The chain combines TRBV5-5 with TRBJ2-7; 8 bases match TRBD1. V dropped 3 bases and J dropped 4; count of bases not matched to a gene: 6. This CDR3 is built from 14 residues. Germline V gene sequence: CDR1 SGHKS, CDR2 YYEKEE (reference sequence). CDR3 in DNA: TGTGCCAGCAGCTCTGGGACAGGCTATTACGAGCAGTACTTC. Residues: CASSSGTGYYEQYF.

This chain links TRBV28 with TRBJ2-7; possibly TRBD1 for D (6 bases). Looked up from germline, CDR1 is MDHEN and CDR2 is SYDVKM. The CDR3 spans 15 residues. Trimming left V 6 bases short and J 3 bases short, with 18 bases between. The CDR3 bases are TGTGCCAGCAGACTGGGTGGGGGCAGAAGCTACGAGCAGTACTTC. Protein: CASRLGGGRSYEQYF.

The chain uses TRBV28 and TRBJ2-5; 11 nucleotides align to TRBD1. This CDR3 region has 16 residues. Looked up from germline, CDR1 is MDHEN and CDR2 is SYDVKM. V lost 4 bases to trimming and J lost 4 bases; unmatched junction nucleotides: 8. The CDR3 DNA reads TGTGCCAGCAGTTGCCCCCCGGGACAGGGGGGAGAGACCCAGTACTTC. Its translation is CASSCPPGQGGETQYF.

The rearrangement joins TRBV5-6 to TRBJ1-4, with D perhaps matching TRBD1 (5 bases). Germline loops: CDR1 SGHDT, CDR2 YYEEEE. The V end was cut by 4 bases, the J end by 8 bases, with 18 bases between. This CDR3 is built from 15 residues. The CDR3 reads CASSGDRESREKLFF. The CDR3 DNA follows: TGTGCCAGCAGCGGAGACAGAGAATCCAGAGAAAAACTGTTTTTT. Variable domain in full (rest from reference TRBV5-6 and TRBJ1-4): DAGVTQSPTHLIKTRGQQVTLRCSPKSGHDTVSWYQQALGQGPQFIFQYYEEEERQRGNFPDRFSGHQFPNYSSELNVNALLLGDSALYLCASSGDRESREKLFFGSGTQLSVL.

V and J are TRBV29-1 and TRBJ2-1; TRBD2 aligns across 8 bases. With V trimmed by 4 bases and J by 3 bases, 5 bases remained unmatched. This CDR3 is built from 14 residues. Germline V gene data show CDR1 as SQVTM and CDR2 as ANQGSEA. The CDR3 region is CSVVRREDYNEQFF. The CDR3, as DNA: TGCAGCGTTGTTAGGCGGGAGGACTACAATGAGCAGTTCTTC.

This clonotype has a handful of counts. The chain is built from TRBV27 and TRBJ1-4; D unresolved. Trimming removed 6 bases at V and 2 bases at J, with 13 bases between. The germline CDR1 and CDR2 sequences are MNHEY and SMNVEV (reference sequence). The CDR3 is 15 residues long. For the CDR3, the DNA is TGTGCCAGCAGACCTCTAGGGATCACTAATGAAAAACTGTTTTTT. Protein: CASRPLGITNEKLFF.

This clonotype was detected only a few times. The chain joins TRBV4-1 to TRBJ2-7; 14 bases agree with TRBD2. V dropped 2 bases and J dropped 7; count of bases not matched to a gene: 10. Germline CDR1 and CDR2: MGHRA and YSYEKL. This CDR3 comprises 17 residues. CDR3 sequence: CASSQPLTGTSGREQYF. The CDR3 coding sequence is TGCGCCAGCAGCCAACCCTTAACGGGGACTAGCGGGAGAGAGCAGTACTTC.

The chain recombines TRBV27 with TRBJ2-3; D gene ambiguous. V lost 7 bases and J 3 bases, leaving 20 bases between the germline ends. In germline, CDR1 is MNHEY, CDR2 SMNVEV (reference sequence). This CDR3 has 16 amino acids. The CDR3 bases are TGTGCCAGCACCACCTTGGGGATTGTCCGGACAGATACGCAGTATTTT. It translates to CASTTLGIVRTDTQYF.

The sample holds a few counts of this clonotype. The CDR3 DNA sequence: TGTGCCAGCAGGGAAGACATCTTGATCGATACTAACACTGAAGCTTTCTTT. Encoded protein: CASREDILIDTNTEAFF. V is TRBV12-3 or TRBV12-4 and J is TRBJ1-1; D call uncertain. The V gene lost 6 bases and the J gene lost 2 bases, with 22 bases spanning the gap. This CDR3 has 17 amino acids.

The chain combines TRBV6-5 with TRBJ2-1; D not certain. The CDR3 covers 16 residues. Germline V CDR1 and CDR2: MNHEY, SVGAGI. The ends were cut back, 0 bases at V and 5 bases at J, with 14 bases in the middle. Written as DNA, the CDR3 is TGTGCCAGCAGTTACTCCTTCCGGGTCCCCCACAATGAGCAGTTCTTC. It translates to CASSYSFRVPHNEQFF.

This clonotype was detected once. A junction boundary mismatches the germline segment, possibly from a read error. The chain employs TRBV11-2 and TRBJ2-6; D could derive from TRBD1 or TRBD2 (6 bases each). The CDR3 has 15 residues. From germline, CDR1 is SGHAT and CDR2 FQNNGV. This CDR3 reads CVSSRGRSGANVLTF. The CDR3 DNA follows: TGTGTCAGCAGTCGGGGGCGATCTGGGGCCAACGTCCTGACTTTC. The entire variable domain, with the rest obtained from reference TRBV11-2 and TRBJ2-6, is as follows: EAGVAQSPRYKIIEKRQSVAFWCNPISGHATLYWYQQILGQGPKLLIQFQNNGVVDDSQLPKDRFSAERLKGVDSTLKIQPAKLEDSAVYLCVSSRGRSGANVLTFGAGSRLTVL.

The V call is TRBV6-5, the J call TRBJ1-2; TRBD1 matches 9 bases. The CDR3 runs to 16 residues. Per germline, CDR1 MNHEY and CDR2 SVGAGI. Trimming took 6 bases from V and 5 from J; bases not matched to a gene: 13. The CDR3 here is CASSSEMDRGGYGYTF. CDR3 DNA: TGTGCCAGCAGCTCGGAGATGGACAGGGGAGGATATGGCTACACCTTC.

This clonotype was seen just once. V is TRBV10-3 and J is TRBJ2-5; the match to TRBD2 covers 9 bases. The germline V gene has CDR1 ENHRY and CDR2 SYGVKD. There are 15 residues in the CDR3. After removal of 3 bases from V and 11 bases from J, the junction contained 13 bases not matched to a gene. The CDR3 protein is CAISERTSGRPEQYF. DNA for the CDR3: TGTGCCATCAGTGAACGGACCAGCGGGAGGCCAGAGCAGTACTTC.

The chain links TRBV5-1 to TRBJ2-7; no definite D call. TRBJ2-5 matches the DNA end more closely, so the J call is doubtful. CDR3 length: 11 residues. CDR1 SGHRS and CDR2 YFSETQ come from the germline V gene. CDR3 sequence: CASMSEETQYF. CDR3 DNA sequence: TGCGCCAGCATGTCCGAAGAGACCCAGTACTTC.

DNA of the CDR3: TGTGCCAGCACTAGTAACACCGGGGAGCTGTTTTTT. Its protein is CASTSNTGELFF. The V call is TRBV9, the J call TRBJ2-2; D gene uncertain. Germline-derived CDR1 and CDR2 are SGDLS and YYNGEE. This CDR3 contains 12 residues. The V end lost 6 bases, the J end lost 2 bases, and 5 bases lay between the germline ends.

This clonotype was counted between two and nine times. The gene calls are TRBV29-1 and TRBJ1-5, with D maybe TRBD1 (5 bases). Germline CDR1 and CDR2: SQVTM and ANQGSEA. The CDR3 totals 13 residues. Trimming removed 6 bases from V and 4 bases from J, with 13 bases in between. The CDR3 loop is CSVRAGTNQPQHF. CDR3 DNA: TGCAGCGTAAGGGCAGGGACGAATCAGCCCCAGCATTTT.

This clonotype was observed a few times. The CDR3 sequence: CARWDSDNGYTF. The CDR3 DNA follows: TGCGCCAGATGGGACAGTGATAATGGCTACACCTTC. The chain has TRBV10-1 and TRBJ1-2; 7 nucleotides agree with TRBD1. The germline V gene has CDR1 WNHNN and CDR2 SYGVQD (reference sequence). The CDR3 has 12 amino acids. Unmatched junction bases numbered 7, after V lost 9 bases and J lost 6 bases.

As to this clonotype: Germline is not matched at one junction end, which may reflect a read error. J is TRBJ1-4 and V is TRBV11-2, with D tentatively TRBD1 (5 bases). CDR3 size: 13 residues. The germline CDR1 and CDR2 sequences are SGHAT and FQNNGV. In DNA, the CDR3 is TGTGCCAGCAGCCCGGGGCCGAATGAAAAACTGATTTTT. It encodes CASSPGPNEKLIF.

The chain couples TRBV29-1 to TRBJ2-7; D may be TRBD2 (6 bases). This CDR3 has 16 residues. From germline, CDR1 is SQVTM and CDR2 ANQGSEA. Trimming left V 5 bases short and J 1 base short, with 21 bases between. The CDR3 nucleotides are TGCAGCGTTTTAGACTTGACCGGGGGTTTATCCTACGAGCAGTACTTC. Translating it yields CSVLDLTGGLSYEQYF.

The chain is built from TRBV20-1 and TRBJ2-3; perhaps TRBD1 as D (5 bases). V was pared by 0 bases and J by 3 bases, with 10 bases between. Germline loops: CDR1 DFQATT, CDR2 SNEGSKA (reference sequence). The CDR3 extends over 14 amino acids. The CDR3 protein is CSARDRGSTDTQYF. CDR3 bases: TGCAGTGCTAGAGATAGGGGTTCGACAGATACGCAGTATTTT.